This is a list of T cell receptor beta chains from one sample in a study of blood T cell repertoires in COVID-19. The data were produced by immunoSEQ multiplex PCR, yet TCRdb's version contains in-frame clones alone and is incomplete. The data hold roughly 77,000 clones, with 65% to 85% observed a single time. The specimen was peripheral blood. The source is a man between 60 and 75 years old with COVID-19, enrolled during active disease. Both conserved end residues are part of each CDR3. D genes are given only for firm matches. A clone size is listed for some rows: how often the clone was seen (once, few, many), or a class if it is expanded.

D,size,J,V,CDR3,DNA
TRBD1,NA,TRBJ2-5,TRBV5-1,CASSFTDRGPWETQYF,TGCGCCAGCAGCTTCACCGACAGGGGGCCTTGGGAGACCCAGTACTTC
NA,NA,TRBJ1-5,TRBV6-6,CASIQSGGLRPQHF,TGTGCCAGCATCCAGTCCGGTGGACTGCGGCCCCAGCATTTT
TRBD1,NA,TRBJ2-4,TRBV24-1,CATSDRTGSQNIQYF,TGTGCCACCAGTGACAGGACAGGGTCCCAAAACATTCAGTACTTC
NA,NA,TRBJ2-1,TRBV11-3,CASSLHGGDNEQFF,TGTGCCAGCAGCTTACACGGGGGAGACAATGAGCAGTTCTTC
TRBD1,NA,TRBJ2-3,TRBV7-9,CASSLGTDDKDTQYF,TGTGCCAGCAGCCTCGGGACAGATGATAAAGATACGCAGTATTTT
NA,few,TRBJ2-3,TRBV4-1,CASSQPRGAGDTQYF,TGCGCCAGCAGCCAACCCCGGGGGGCTGGAGATACGCAGTATTTT
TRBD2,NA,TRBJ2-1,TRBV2,CASRETLAGELNEQFF,TGTGCCAGCAGGGAGACTCTAGCGGGAGAGCTTAATGAGCAGTTCTTC
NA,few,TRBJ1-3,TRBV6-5,CASGDTGRGNTIYF,TGTGCCAGCGGGGACACGGGACGCGGAAACACCATATATTTT
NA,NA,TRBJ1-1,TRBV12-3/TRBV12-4,CASSRAFSVAFF,TGTGCCAGCAGCCGTGCGTTTTCGGTCGCTTTCTTT
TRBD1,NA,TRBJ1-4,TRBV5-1,CASSLRTGLRANNEKLFF,TGCGCCAGCAGCCTTAGGACAGGGCTACGAGCTAATAATGAAAAACTGTTTTTT
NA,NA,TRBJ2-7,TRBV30,CAWMNSNSYEQYF,TGTGCCTGGATGAACAGCAACTCCTACGAGCAGTACTTC
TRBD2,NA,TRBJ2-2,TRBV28,CASSYNRGGLGELFF,TGTGCCAGCAGTTATAACCGGGGGGGCCTTGGGGAGCTGTTTTTT
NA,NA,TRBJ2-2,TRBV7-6,CASSFGTTNTGELFF,TGTGCCAGCAGCTTTGGGACAACGAACACCGGGGAGCTGTTTTTT
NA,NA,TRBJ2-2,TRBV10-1,CASRDGTRDTGELFF,TGCGCCAGCAGGGACGGGACTCGAGACACCGGGGAGCTGTTTTTT
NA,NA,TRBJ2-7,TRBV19,CASTPRSNFRIWEQYF,TGTGCCAGTACCCCGAGGTCTAACTTTCGAATATGGGAGCAGTACTTC
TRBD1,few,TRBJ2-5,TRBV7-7,CASSPDRGETQYF,TGTGCCAGCAGCCCTGACAGGGGAGAGACCCAGTACTTC
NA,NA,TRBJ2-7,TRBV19,CASSQDRLDGSEQYF,TGTGCCAGTAGTCAAGATCGGCTAGACGGTTCCGAGCAGTACTTC
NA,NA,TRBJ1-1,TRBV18,CASSPWEGSNTEAFF,TGTGCCAGCTCACCTTGGGAGGGCTCGAACACTGAAGCTTTCTTT
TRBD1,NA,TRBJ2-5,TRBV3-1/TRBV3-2,CASSPSNRGETQYF,TGTGCCAGCAGCCCTAGCAACAGGGGCGAGACCCAGTACTTC
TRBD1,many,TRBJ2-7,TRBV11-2,CASSQGDTGSSYEQYF,TGTGCCAGCAGCCAGGGGGACACAGGGTCCTCCTACGAGCAGTACTTC
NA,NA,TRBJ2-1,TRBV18,CASSPRAEGWGEQFF,TGTGCCAGCTCACCACGGGCGGAGGGTTGGGGTGAGCAGTTCTTC
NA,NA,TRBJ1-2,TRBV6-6,CASSYPTGANGYTF,TGTGCCAGCAGTTACCCGACAGGCGCAAATGGCTACACCTTC
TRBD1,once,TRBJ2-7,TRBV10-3,CAISEATGGGYEQYF,TGTGCCATCAGTGAGGCAACAGGGGGCGGGTACGAGCAGTACTTC
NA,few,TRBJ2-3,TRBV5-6,CASSWRLSTDTQYF,TGTGCCAGCAGCTGGCGACTATCCACAGATACGCAGTATTTT
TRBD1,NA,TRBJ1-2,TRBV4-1,CASSQEGQGVYGYTF,TGCGCCAGCAGCCAAGAGGGACAGGGAGTCTATGGCTACACCTTC
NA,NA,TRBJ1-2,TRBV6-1,CASSEAGGASYGYTF,TGTGCCAGCAGTGAGGCGGGGGGCGCGAGCTATGGCTACACCTTC
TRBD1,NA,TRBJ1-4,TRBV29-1,CSGIGQGDLKLFF,TGCAGCGGGATCGGACAGGGGGACTTGAAACTGTTTTTT
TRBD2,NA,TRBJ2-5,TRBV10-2,CASSASGQETQYF,TGCGCCAGCAGTGCTAGCGGACAAGAGACCCAGTACTTC
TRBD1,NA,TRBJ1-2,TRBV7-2,CASASGDRVYGYTF,TGTGCCAGCGCGTCGGGGGACAGGGTTTATGGCTACACCTTC
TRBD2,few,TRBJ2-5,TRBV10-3,CAISGSGGIWETQYF,TGTGCCATCAGTGGTTCGGGGGGGATCTGGGAGACCCAGTACTTC
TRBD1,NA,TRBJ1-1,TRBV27,CASSSGTANTEAFF,TGTGCCAGCAGTTCCGGGACAGCGAACACTGAAGCTTTCTTT
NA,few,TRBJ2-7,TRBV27,CASMGRSTYEQYF,TGTGCCAGCATGGGCAGGTCTACCTACGAGCAGTACTTC
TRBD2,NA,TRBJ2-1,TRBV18,CASSVTSGRGEQFF,TGTGCCAGCTCGGTGACTAGCGGGAGGGGTGAGCAGTTCTTC
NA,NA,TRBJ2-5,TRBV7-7,CASSLASGTQETQYF,TGTGCCAGCAGCTTAGCTAGCGGAACCCAAGAGACCCAGTACTTC
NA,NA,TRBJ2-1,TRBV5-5,CASSLGGIRYNEQFF,TGTGCCAGCAGCTTGGGCGGAATCCGCTACAATGAGCAGTTCTTC
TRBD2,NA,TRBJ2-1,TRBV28,CASSGTSGSSYNEQFF,TGTGCCAGCTCCGGGACTAGCGGTTCCTCCTACAATGAGCAGTTCTTC
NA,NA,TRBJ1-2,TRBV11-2,CASSLAQGTRYGYTF,TGTGCCAGCAGCCTGGCCCAGGGGACGCGATATGGCTACACCTTC
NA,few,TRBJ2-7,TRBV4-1,CASSQVGTAYEQYF,TGCGCCAGCAGCCAAGTTGGTACAGCCTACGAGCAGTACTTC
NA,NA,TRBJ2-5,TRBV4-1,CASSQFGLRKFQQETQYF,TGCGCCAGCAGCCAATTTGGGCTACGGAAGTTCCAACAAGAGACCCAGTACTTC
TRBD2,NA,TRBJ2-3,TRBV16,CASSQGIAGGADTQYF,TGTGCCAGCAGCCAAGGGATAGCGGGAGGAGCAGATACGCAGTATTTT
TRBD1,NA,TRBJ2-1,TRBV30,CAWSAGTGPLGEQFF,TGTGCCTGGAGTGCCGGGACAGGGCCATTGGGTGAGCAGTTCTTC
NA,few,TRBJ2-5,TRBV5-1,CASSSSVETQYF,TGCGCCAGTTCATCGAGCGTAGAGACCCAGTACTTC
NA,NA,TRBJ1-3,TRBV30,CAWKFRGNTIYF,TGTGCCTGGAAATTTCGGGGAAACACCATATATTTT
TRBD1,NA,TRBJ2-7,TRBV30,CAWSVGGQGSYEQYF,TGTGCCTGGAGTGTGGGTGGACAGGGCTCCTACGAGCAGTACTTC
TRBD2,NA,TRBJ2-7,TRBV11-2,CASTQLGPPSGRDEQYF,TGTGCCAGCACGCAGCTTGGACCTCCTAGCGGGAGAGACGAGCAGTACTTC
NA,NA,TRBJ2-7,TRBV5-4,CASSLAVGASYEQYF,TGTGCCAGCAGCTTGGCCGTTGGGGCTTCCTACGAGCAGTACTTC
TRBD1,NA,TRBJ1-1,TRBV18,CASSAHRGRDTEAFF,TGTGCCAGCTCAGCGCACAGGGGGCGGGACACTGAAGCTTTCTTT
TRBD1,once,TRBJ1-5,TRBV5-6,CASSFAGGADNQPQHF,TGTGCCAGCAGCTTTGCAGGGGGCGCGGACAATCAGCCCCAGCATTTT
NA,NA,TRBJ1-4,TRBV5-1,CASSSRGGGEKLFF,TGCGCCAGCAGCTCGCGGGGGGGCGGTGAAAAACTGTTTTTT
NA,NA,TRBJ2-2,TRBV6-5,CASSYRGNTGELFF,TGTGCCAGCAGTTACAGGGGGAACACCGGGGAGCTGTTTTTT
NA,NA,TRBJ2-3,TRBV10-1,CASSEGGGSDTQYF,TGCGCCAGCAGTGAAGGGGGGGGGTCGGATACGCAGTATTTT
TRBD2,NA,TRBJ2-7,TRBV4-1,CASSQQWGGGSGRAHEQYF,TGCGCCAGCAGCCAACAATGGGGCGGAGGGAGCGGGAGGGCCCACGAGCAGTACTTC
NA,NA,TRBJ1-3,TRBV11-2,CASTRALREASGNTIYF,TGTGCCAGCACCCGAGCCTTGAGGGAGGCTTCTGGAAACACCATATATTTT
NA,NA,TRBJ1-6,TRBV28,CASSLYARSPLHF,TGTGCCAGCAGTTTATATGCCAGATCACCCCTCCACTTT